The 5 T cell receptor beta chains presented below share a single source sample, sequenced in a study of T-cell reconstitution after alpha-beta-depleted transplantation in children. The authors prepared the TCRbeta library with unique molecular identifiers. TCRdb reanalysed the PCR reads using MiXCR and keeps one entry per CDR3 protein. The sample records over 400,000 distinct CDR3 sequences, roughly 43% being singletons. This specimen consisted of PBMCs, obtained before TCRalphabeta/CD19-depleted stem cell transplant. The receptors derive from a girl aged 2 to 9 with aplastic anemia, due to receive a stem cell transplant.

The sample holds many counts of this clonotype. The V gene is TRBV27, the J gene TRBJ2-1; no reliable D call. The V end was cut by 3 bases, the J end by 10 bases, with 7 bases between. Germline V gives CDR1 MNHEY, CDR2 SMNVEV (reference sequence). The CDR3 contains 11 residues. Here the CDR3 reads CASSFMGEQFF. The CDR3 DNA reads TGTGCCAGCAGTTTTATGGGAGAGCAGTTCTTC.

J is TRBJ2-5 and V is TRBV20-1; D uncertain. V gave up 2 bases and J gave up 1 base, with 11 bases separating them. CDR1 DFQATT and CDR2 SNEGSKA come from the germline V gene (reference sequence). The CDR3 length is 14 residues. The DNA of the CDR3 is TGCAGTGCTAGAATTGATCCTCTCCAAGAGACCCAGTACTTC. Translated: CSARIDPLQETQYF.

This chain joins TRBV4-2 and TRBJ2-3; the D gene is possibly TRBD1 (5 bases). Trimming stripped 0 bases from V and 2 bases from J, with 12 bases between. Germline CDR1 reads LGHNA; CDR2 reads YNFKEQ. The CDR3 runs to 16 residues. The CDR3 DNA reads as TGTGCCAGCAGCCAAGATGTAGACAGATTCACAGATACGCAGTATTTT. This translates into CASSQDVDRFTDTQYF.

This clonotype came up a few times. The chain couples TRBV11-1 to TRBJ2-1; possible D gene TRBD1, 6 bases. This CDR3 is 13 amino acids long. The V end lost 5 bases, the J end lost 8 bases, and 13 bases lay between the germline ends. The germline gives CDR1 SGHAT, CDR2 FQDESV (reference sequence). The CDR3 nucleotides read TGTGCCAGCAGCCCGCCGACAGGCGATGAGCAGTTCTTC. It encodes CASSPPTGDEQFF.

The chain uses TRBV6-5 and TRBJ2-5; D possibly corresponds to TRBD1 (6 bases). Trimming left V 5 bases short and J 5 bases short, with 15 bases between. Per germline, CDR1 MNHEY and CDR2 SVGAGI. This CDR3 has 14 residues. The CDR3 spells CASSPSPQGETQYF. The CDR3 bases are TGTGCCAGCAGTCCCTCGCCTCAGGGGGAGACCCAGTACTTC.